These 32 T cell receptor beta chains originate from one sample sequenced in a study of regulatory T cells in long-lasting Graves disease. In building TCR beta libraries, iRepertoire HTBI primers were used together with Arm-PCR of CDR3 regions. TCRdb reanalysed the multiplex PCR reads using MiXCR and keeps one entry per CDR3 protein. The sample includes 400,000 to 450,000 distinct CDR3 sequences, 16% of them seen just once. Sample time point: newly diagnosed GD, antithyroid drugs for less than 3 months. From PBMCs, RNA was extracted and then used to make the TCR library. This sample also belongs to another study, concerning T cells in Graves' hyperthyroidism and ophthalmopathy.

The sample was peripheral blood mononuclear cells (PBMCs), taken at new diagnosis, from a patient treated with antithyroid drugs. All receptors come from a woman aged 25 to 39 with Graves disease.

This clonotype was picked up a small number of times. The V call is TRBV7-9, the J call TRBJ2-7, with D unresolved. Germline CDR1 is SEHNR and CDR2 is FQNEAQ (reference sequence). V was pared by 1 base and J by 5 bases, with 15 bases between. CDR3 length: 15 residues. CDR3 in DNA: TGTGCCAGCAGCTTAGAGGCCACCGATTCAGACGAGCAGTACTTC. Its protein is CASSLEATDSDEQYF. Full variable domain (missing parts from reference TRBV7-9 and TRBJ2-7): DTGVSQNPRHKITKRGQNVTFRCDPISEHNRLYWYRQTLGQGPEFLTYFQNEAQLEKSRLLSDRFSAERPKGSFSTLEIQRTEQGDSAMYLCASSLEATDSDEQYFGPGTRLTVT.

This sequence joins TRBV29-1 and TRBJ2-1; 7 bases agree with TRBD1. The CDR3 loop spans 13 amino acids. Germline V gives CDR1 SQVTM, CDR2 ANQGSEA. J was trimmed by 7 bases and V by 4 bases; bases with no gene match: 7. The DNA of the CDR3 is TGCAGCGTTGTTCGCCAGGGGGTGAATGAGCAGTTCTTC. Translating it yields CSVVRQGVNEQFF.

This clonotype was detected only a few times. The chain has TRBV19 and TRBJ2-7; the D gene is possibly TRBD1 (6 bases). The CDR3 has 17 amino acids. The germline V gene encodes CDR1 LNHDA and CDR2 SQIVND (reference sequence). Trimming shortened V by 7 bases and J by 0 bases, and 22 bases separated the two germline ends. In nucleotides, the CDR3 is TGTGCCAGTACGCAGACAGGCTCCCTAGGGGCCTCCTACGAGCAGTACTTC. Its protein is CASTQTGSLGASYEQYF.

This clonotype has a count of ten or more. The chain couples TRBV11-2 to TRBJ2-1; no clear D. In germline, CDR1 is SGHAT, CDR2 FQNNGV. Trimming removed 3 bases from V and 7 bases from J, with 10 bases in between. The CDR3 covers 13 residues. For the CDR3, the DNA is TGTGCCAGCAGCTTCCGGCTCAGTAATGAGCAGTTCTTC. Protein: CASSFRLSNEQFF.

Remarks on this clonotype: This sequence may be a read error, since a much larger clone differs from it by one base. The chain has TRBV20-1 and TRBJ2-5; 10 nucleotides line up with TRBD2. CDR3 length equals 16 residues. Germline CDR1 and CDR2: DFQATT and SNEGSKA (reference sequence). The CDR3 protein is CSARALLAGTYNEQLF. The DNA of the CDR3 is TGCAGTGCTAGAGCCCTACTAGCGGGGACATACAATGAGCAGCTCTTC.

This clonotype was recorded at least ten times. The chain is built from TRBV6-1 and TRBJ2-1; D assignment may be TRBD1 or TRBD2 (5 bases each). CDR1 and CDR2 (germline): MNHNS, SASEGT. V lost 7 bases to trimming and J lost 9 bases, with 19 bases between them. There are 14 residues in the CDR3. The CDR3 DNA sequence: TGTGCCAGCATAGGGGTGGGACGAAGAGGTGAGCAGTTCTTC. Its translation is CASIGVGRRGEQFF.

This clonotype came up many times. This chain links TRBV11-2 with TRBJ1-1, with D perhaps TRBD1 (5 bases). With 3 bases removed from V and 7 bases from J, the gap between germline ends came to 9 bases. Germline CDR1 is SGHAT and CDR2 is FQNNGV. The CDR3 totals 12 residues. CDR3 coding DNA: TGTGCCAGCAGCTTTTGGGGGGGTGAAGCTTTCTTT. It codes for CASSFWGGEAFF.

The rearrangement joins TRBV11-3 to TRBJ2-6; 8 nucleotides agree with TRBD1. J was trimmed by 2 bases and V by 5 bases; bases with no gene match: 2. The CDR3 has 15 amino acids. The germline gives CDR1 SGHNT, CDR2 YENEEA. DNA for the CDR3: TGTGCCAGCAGCGCACAGGGGGCTGGGGCCAACGTCCTGACTTTC. Protein sequence: CASSAQGAGANVLTF.

This clonotype was counted at least ten times. The rearrangement links TRBV14 to TRBJ2-7; a possible D gene is TRBD1 (6 bases). This CDR3 has 15 amino acids. The V end lost 0 bases, the J end lost 4 bases, and 13 bases lay between the germline ends. Germline CDR1 SGHDN, CDR2 FVKESK. The CDR3 coding sequence is TGTGCCAGCAGCCAAGAAGCCGCGAGGGGGTACGAGCAGTACTTC. Translated, it gives CASSQEAARGYEQYF.

There are a few counts of this clonotype. This may be a read error: a much more frequent sequence differs by one nucleotide. The chain carries TRBV11-1 and TRBJ2-7, with D perhaps matching TRBD2 (6 bases). The CDR3 loop spans 16 amino acids. Per germline, CDR1 SGHAT and CDR2 FQDESV (reference sequence). CDR3 region: CTSSLVVAGSTYEQYF. The CDR3 bases are TGTACCAGCAGCTTAGTAGTGGCGGGGTCTACCTACGAGCAGTACTTC.

This clonotype was picked up many times. The chain uses TRBV5-1 and TRBJ2-7, with TRBD2 matching 9 bases. This CDR3 region has 17 residues. CDR1 and CDR2 from the germline V gene are SGHRS and YFSETQ. Unmatched junction bases numbered 9, after V lost 0 bases and J lost 2 bases. CDR3 DNA sequence: TGCGCCAGCAGCTTGGCATTAGCGGGAGCGTCGGCCTACGAGCAGTACTTC. Residues: CASSLALAGASAYEQYF.

This clonotype was seen at least ten times. The V gene is TRBV20-1, the J gene TRBJ2-1; TRBD2 matches at 7 bases. CDR3 size: 16 residues. Germline V gene sequence: CDR1 DFQATT, CDR2 SNEGSKA (reference sequence). V dropped 4 bases and J dropped 6; count of bases not matched to a gene: 15. CDR3 protein: CSANNAGSGNGNEQFF. The CDR3 region has the DNA TGCAGTGCTAATAACGCCGGGAGCGGGAACGGCAATGAGCAGTTCTTC.

This clonotype was seen ten or more times. V and J are TRBV6-1 and TRBJ2-7; a weak D match, TRBD1 (6 bases). From germline, CDR1 is MNHNS and CDR2 SASEGT. V was cut by 8 bases and J by 6 bases, with 8 bases left in between. The CDR3 spans 10 residues. CDR3 coding DNA: TGTGCCAGCCTAGGGGGCGAGCAGTACTTC. Its protein is CASLGGEQYF.

The chain is built from TRBV5-1 and TRBJ2-7; 10 bases map to TRBD2. CDR3 length: 17 amino acids. The trim removed 3 bases at V and 3 bases at J, leaving 12 bases unmatched. Germline CDR1 and CDR2: SGHRS and YFSETQ. The DNA of the CDR3 is TGCGCCAGCAGCTCGACAGGGTTACTAGCGGGGAACTACGAGCAGTACTTC. Its protein product is CASSSTGLLAGNYEQYF.

The gene calls are TRBV14 and TRBJ2-2; 11 positions match TRBD2. The V segment lost 5 bases and the J segment 7 bases; nucleotides outside the gene matches: 6. Germline V lookup: CDR1 SGHDN, CDR2 FVKESK. This CDR3 is built from 15 residues. The CDR3 DNA sequence: TGTGCCAGCAGCAAACTAGCGGGAGCGGACGGGGAGCTGTTTTTT. Residues: CASSKLAGADGELFF.

This clonotype has just a few counts. The chain carries TRBV10-3 and TRBJ2-3; D call uncertain. Germline CDR1 and CDR2: ENHRY and SYGVKD. Trimming cost V 4 bases and J 7 bases, with 12 bases left between them. The CDR3 runs 13 residues. CDR3 amino acids: CAISADSLNTQYF. The CDR3 coding sequence is TGTGCCATCAGTGCCGACTCTTTGAATACGCAGTATTTT.

J is TRBJ2-5 and V is TRBV7-3, with D possibly matching TRBD1 (6 bases). The V gene lost 5 bases and the J gene lost 12 bases, with 16 bases spanning the gap. Germline V gene sequence: CDR1 SGHTA, CDR2 FQGTGA. The CDR3 covers 12 residues. The CDR3: CASSLVPGHKYF. CDR3 bases: TGTGCCAGCAGCCTCGTTCCGGGACACAAGTACTTC.

This clonotype occurred many times. The chain recombines TRBV20-1 with TRBJ2-3, with 10 positions matching TRBD2. Germline-derived CDR1 and CDR2 are DFQATT and SNEGSKA (reference sequence). The CDR3 runs to 15 residues. V shed 5 bases and J 4 bases; nucleotides not matched to a gene: 9. The CDR3 reads CSAPAGTSDPDTQYF. CDR3 bases: TGCAGTGCTCCGGCCGGGACTAGCGACCCAGATACGCAGTATTTT.

This clonotype has a count of ten or more. The chain couples TRBV7-9 to TRBJ1-1, with D possibly being TRBD1 (5 bases). Between the trimmed V and J ends, which lost 5 bases and 4 bases, there was a span of 11 bases. The CDR3 consists of 13 residues. Germline values: CDR1 SEHNR, CDR2 FQNEAQ (reference sequence). The CDR3, as DNA: TGTGCCAGCAGCGTGGACATTGCCACTGAAGCTTTCTTT. Translating it yields CASSVDIATEAFF. Complete variable domain (other parts from reference TRBV7-9 and TRBJ1-1): DTGVSQNPRHKITKRGQNVTFRCDPISEHNRLYWYRQTLGQGPEFLTYFQNEAQLEKSRLLSDRFSAERPKGSFSTLEIQRTEQGDSAMYLCASSVDIATEAFFGQGTRLTVV.

This clonotype was seen only a few times. This chain links TRBV7-9 with TRBJ2-1; D is possibly TRBD1 (6 bases). CDR1 SEHNR and CDR2 FQNEAQ come from the germline V gene (reference sequence). The ends were cut back, 6 bases at V and 0 bases at J, with 12 bases in the middle. The CDR3 runs 15 residues. CDR3 region: CASSYSTGSYNEQFF. CDR3 nucleotides: TGTGCCAGCAGTTACTCGACAGGCTCCTACAATGAGCAGTTCTTC.

The chain has TRBV20-1 and TRBJ2-1; D is possibly TRBD1 (7 bases). The germline CDR1 and CDR2 sequences are DFQATT and SNEGSKA (reference sequence). This CDR3 comprises 15 residues. Trimming stripped 0 bases from V and 8 bases from J, with 17 bases between. The DNA for the CDR3 is TGCAGTGCTAGAGATAAAGCCAGGGGGGTGGATGAGCAGTTCTTC. Its protein is CSARDKARGVDEQFF.

This clonotype has a count of ten or more. J is TRBJ1-2 and V is TRBV10-3, with 7 bases aligning to TRBD1. The J segment lost 3 bases and the V segment lost 2 bases, leaving 9 bases of the junction unmatched. The CDR3 totals 16 residues. CDR1 and CDR2 from the germline V gene are ENHRY and SYGVKD. CDR3 bases: TGTGCCATCAGTGAGACCCGGACAGGCGATCACTATGGCTACACCTTC. Protein product: CAISETRTGDHYGYTF.

This clonotype was counted only a few times. This chain uses TRBV7-9 with TRBJ2-6, with D possibly being TRBD2 (5 bases). V lost 1 base and J 2 bases, leaving 15 bases between the germline ends. Germline assignment: CDR1 SEHNR and CDR2 FQNEAQ (reference sequence). This CDR3 has 18 amino acids. CDR3 nucleotide sequence: TGTGCCAGCAGCTTAGAAGCCGCCGGGGTTGCTGGGGCCAACGTCCTGACTTTC. Protein product: CASSLEAAGVAGANVLTF.

This clonotype was observed at least ten times. The V call is TRBV11-2, the J call TRBJ1-1; the match to TRBD1 covers 9 bases. Losses at the gene ends were 5 bases for V and 8 bases for J; bases not matched to a gene: 12. Germline CDR1 SGHAT, CDR2 FQNNGV. The CDR3 runs 15 residues. The CDR3 sequence is CASSHYRTGALEAFF. The CDR3 DNA follows: TGTGCCAGCAGCCACTACAGGACAGGGGCCCTGGAAGCTTTCTTT.

This clonotype was seen ten or more times. The rearrangement joins TRBV2 to TRBJ2-5; 7 nucleotides agree with TRBD2. Germline V gene lookup returns CDR1 SNHLY and CDR2 FYNNEI. V dropped 8 bases and J dropped 1; count of bases not matched to a gene: 25. The CDR3 runs to 20 residues. Here the CDR3 DNA reads TGTGCCAGCTGGGGGGGGGGGGGAAAAAAAACCCAAGGACGCCAAGAGACCCAGTACTTC. The encoded protein is CASWGGGGKKTQGRQETQYF.

This clonotype was recorded a few times. This sequence joins TRBV12-3 or TRBV12-4 and TRBJ1-5, with a weak D call TRBD1 (5 bases). This CDR3 is 15 amino acids long. Trimming stripped 1 base from V and 3 bases from J, with 10 bases between. The CDR3, as DNA: TGTGCCAGCAGTTTAGGGTGGGGGAACAATCAGCCCCAGCATTTT. As protein: CASSLGWGNNQPQHF.

The table lists this clonotype with a few counts. The rearrangement joins TRBV19 to TRBJ2-1; TRBD2 might be the D (5 bases). This CDR3 region has 14 residues. Germline values: CDR1 LNHDA, CDR2 SQIVND (reference sequence). Deletions cut 4 bases from V and 5 bases from J, with 12 bases between. The CDR3 spells CASSKLAADNEQFF. The DNA for the CDR3 is TGTGCCAGTAGTAAGCTAGCAGCCGACAATGAGCAGTTCTTC.

This clonotype has at least ten counts. This chain connects TRBV28 to TRBJ1-2; D unresolved. V lost 2 bases and J lost 6, with 4 bases in between. This CDR3 has 11 residues. The V gene's germline CDR1 is MDHEN and CDR2 SYDVKM. In nucleotides, the CDR3 is TGTGCCAGCAGTTTAATGAATGGCTACACCTTC. Translated: CASSLMNGYTF.

Many counts were recorded for this clonotype. The rearrangement uses TRBV6-1 and TRBJ2-5; no reliable D call. The CDR3 contains 12 residues. CDR1 and CDR2 from the germline V gene are MNHNS and SASEGT. Trimming pared 7 bases from V and 1 base from J, leaving 7 bases between. CDR3 region: CASTEVQETQYF. CDR3 nucleotides: TGTGCCAGCACGGAAGTCCAAGAGACCCAGTACTTC.

V is TRBV7-2 and J is TRBJ1-2; TRBD1 might be the D (5 bases). CDR3 length: 13 residues. Germline V gene lookup returns CDR1 SGHTA and CDR2 FQGNSA. V gave up 4 bases and J gave up 8 bases, with 14 bases separating them. DNA of the CDR3: TGTGCCAGCAGCTCACAGGTTGTCCAGGGCTACACCTTC. Residues: CASSSQVVQGYTF.

This chain uses TRBV9 with TRBJ2-5; TRBD1 matches at 10 bases. Germline assignment: CDR1 SGDLS and CDR2 YYNGEE. The CDR3 runs 17 residues. With V trimmed by 4 bases and J by 5 bases, 14 bases remained unmatched. CDR3 in amino acids: CASSPRWGQGTSETQYF. The CDR3 region has the DNA TGTGCCAGCAGCCCCCGGTGGGGACAGGGGACGTCGGAGACCCAGTACTTC. Variable domain in full (rest from reference TRBV9 and TRBJ2-5): DSGVTQTPKHLITATGQRVTLRCSPRSGDLSVYWYQQSLDQGLQFLIQYYNGEERAKGNILERFSAQQFPDLHSELNLSSLELGDSALYFCASSPRWGQGTSETQYFGPGTRLLVL.

This clonotype showed up many times. V usage is TRBV18 and J usage is TRBJ1-1; D not certain. This CDR3 contains 13 residues. Trimming stripped 5 bases from V and 2 bases from J, with 9 bases between. Germline CDR1 KGHSH, CDR2 LQKENI. CDR3 amino acids: CASSVTDNTEAFF. The CDR3 coding sequence is TGTGCCAGCTCAGTGACTGATAACACTGAAGCTTTCTTT.